These 32 T cell receptor beta chains came from one sample sequenced in a study of blood T cells in healthy people across ages. Primers used in a second PCR of about 6 to 11 cycles were a sample-barcoded 5' primer and a J-beta primer mix. Each CDR3 protein gets one entry after TCRdb re-called the 5' RACE reads with MiXCR. The sample lists over 1,300,000 distinct CDR3 sequences, roughly 60% occurring once. Sequenced: blood. These receptors were obtained from a man aged 18 to 29 in good health.

The rearrangement joins TRBV27 to TRBJ2-1, with D perhaps TRBD2 (5 bases). The V end lost 5 bases, the J end lost 8 bases, and 22 bases lay between the germline ends. The germline V gene encodes CDR1 MNHEY and CDR2 SMNVEV (reference sequence). The CDR3 sequence is 16 residues long. The CDR3 DNA sequence: TGTGCCAGCAGTCAAACCCCGCGGGCTTTCCAGGATGAGCAGTTCTTC. Amino acids: CASSQTPRAFQDEQFF.

In this sample, this clonotype turned up a few times. V usage is TRBV5-6 and J usage is TRBJ2-7; possible D gene TRBD2, 5 bases. CDR3 length: 17 residues. V was clipped by 3 bases and J by 1 base, with 20 bases between them. The germline gives CDR1 SGHDT, CDR2 YYEEEE. The CDR3, as DNA: TGTGCCAGCAGCTCTCCCTCTCCTGGACTGGTTTCCTACGAGCAGTACTTC. This codes for CASSSPSPGLVSYEQYF. The full variable domain, in which reference TRBV5-6 and TRBJ2-7 provide the parts outside the CDR3, is DAGVTQSPTHLIKTRGQQVTLRCSPKSGHDTVSWYQQALGQGPQFIFQYYEEEERQRGNFPDRFSGHQFPNYSSELNVNALLLGDSALYLCASSSPSPGLVSYEQYFGPGTRLTVT.

The chain has TRBV6-6 and TRBJ1-2; TRBD1 agrees at 7 bases. This CDR3 comprises 12 residues. J gave up 6 bases and V 5 bases, and 3 bases lay outside the gene matches. Germline loops: CDR1 MNHNY, CDR2 SVGAGI (reference sequence). CDR3 sequence: CASSGTVNGYTF. CDR3 coding DNA: TGTGCCAGCAGTGGGACAGTCAATGGCTACACCTTC.

The gene calls are TRBV19 and TRBJ2-1, with a weak D call TRBD2 (5 bases). V was clipped by 1 base and J by 3 bases, with 13 bases between them. Per germline, CDR1 LNHDA and CDR2 SQIVND (reference sequence). The CDR3 consists of 16 residues. The CDR3: CASSIVGGSGYNEQFF. DNA of the CDR3: TGTGCCAGTAGTATAGTTGGAGGATCCGGCTACAATGAGCAGTTCTTC.

In its sample, this clonotype was seen a few times. V gene TRBV4-3 combines with J gene TRBJ2-3; no definite D call. This CDR3 has 12 residues. The germline V and J ends were trimmed by 3 bases and 5 bases, with 6 bases remaining between them. Germline assignment: CDR1 LGHNA and CDR2 YSLEER. CDR3: CASSQRRDTQYF. CDR3 nucleotide sequence: TGCGCCAGCAGCCAGCGGCGAGATACGCAGTATTTT.

This clonotype has a handful of counts. The genes are TRBV5-1 and TRBJ2-3; TRBD2 matches at 11 bases. V gave up 3 bases and J gave up 4 bases; unmatched junction bases: 10. The CDR3 runs to 17 residues. Looked up from germline, CDR1 is SGHRS and CDR2 is YFSETQ. The chain's CDR3 is CASSSLVASGRPDTQYF. Here the CDR3 DNA reads TGCGCCAGCAGCTCACTGGTGGCTAGCGGGAGGCCAGATACGCAGTATTTT.

J is TRBJ2-7 and V is TRBV6-2 or TRBV6-3; D remains unclear. CDR1 is MNHEY, CDR2 SVGEGT, per germline. V was clipped by 2 bases and J by 7 bases, with 12 bases between them. CDR3 length: 13 amino acids. DNA for the CDR3: TGTGCCAGCAGTTACCCCCGGGCGGCGGAGCAGTACTTC. Its protein is CASSYPRAAEQYF.

This clonotype was observed many times. This rearrangement joins TRBV10-3 to TRBJ2-3; a weak D match, TRBD2 (5 bases). V was trimmed by 2 bases and J by 3 bases, leaving 12 bases between them. The germline gives CDR1 ENHRY, CDR2 SYGVKD. CDR3 size: 15 residues. CDR3 in DNA: TGTGCCATCAGTGAGGCCACTGGAGGTACAGATACGCAGTATTTT. As protein: CAISEATGGTDTQYF.

The CDR3 region has the DNA TGCGCCAGCAGCCCACGGCCCACAGGGGCCTACGAGCAGTACTTC. Translated, it gives CASSPRPTGAYEQYF. J is TRBJ2-4 and V is TRBV5-1; 7 bases are a match to TRBD1. The J call may be wrong; the DNA end is better matched by TRBJ2-7. The germline V gene encodes CDR1 SGHRS and CDR2 YFSETQ. This CDR3 has 15 amino acids.

This clonotype was observed once. This sequence joins TRBV29-1 and TRBJ2-1; 8 bases are a match to TRBD2. The CDR3 is made up of 15 amino acids. With 4 bases clipped from V and 5 bases from J, the junction kept 10 bases outside the gene matches. The germline gives CDR1 SQVTM, CDR2 ANQGSEA. CDR3 region: CSVGRSGGTNNEQFF. In nucleotides, the CDR3 is TGCAGCGTTGGCCGAAGCGGGGGCACCAACAATGAGCAGTTCTTC.

The V gene is TRBV6-1, the J gene TRBJ1-2; D is unresolved. The V end lost 0 bases, the J end lost 5 bases, and 19 bases lay between the germline ends. This CDR3 is built from 17 residues. CDR1 is MNHNS and CDR2 is SASEGT in the germline V gene. The CDR3 coding sequence is TGTGCCAGCAGTGAAGCGCTTAGCCCTAGGCAGCCTTATGGCTACACCTTC. This translates into CASSEALSPRQPYGYTF.

This clonotype occurred a few times. This rearrangement joins TRBV6-6 to TRBJ2-3; D gene ambiguous. The V gene lost 0 bases and the J gene lost 2 bases, with 6 bases spanning the gap. This CDR3 has 14 residues. The germline gives CDR1 MNHNY, CDR2 SVGAGI (reference sequence). CDR3: CASSYSQYTDTQYF. Written as DNA, the CDR3 is TGTGCCAGCAGTTACTCGCAGTACACAGATACGCAGTATTTT.

This chain links TRBV3-1 with TRBJ2-3, with TRBD2 identical over 7 bases. Germline V gene data show CDR1 as LGHDT and CDR2 as YNNKEL (reference sequence). J was trimmed by 1 base and V by 0 bases; bases with no gene match: 19. CDR3 size: 21 residues. As DNA, the CDR3 is TGTGCCAGCAGCCAAGAAAGTAGGCTAGCGGCAATCCAGCCTCGCACAGATACGCAGTATTTT. The encoded protein is CASSQESRLAAIQPRTDTQYF.

The chain joins TRBV27 to TRBJ2-3, with unresolved D. The CDR3 runs 15 residues. Germline CDR1 reads MNHEY; CDR2 reads SMNVEV (reference sequence). Trimming pared 5 bases from V and 3 bases from J, leaving 15 bases between. CDR3 amino acids: CASSPRMSRTDTQYF. CDR3 bases: TGTGCCAGCAGTCCCCGTATGAGCAGGACAGATACGCAGTATTTT.

The chain uses TRBV20-1 and TRBJ2-7, with D unresolved. The germline V and J ends were trimmed by 3 bases and 5 bases, with 14 bases remaining between them. Germline CDR1 DFQATT, CDR2 SNEGSKA (reference sequence). This CDR3 has 13 amino acids. The CDR3 protein is CSARGPYDNEQYF. The CDR3 DNA reads TGCAGTGCTAGGGGCCCATATGACAACGAGCAGTACTTC.

The sample holds a few counts of this clonotype. The chain recombines TRBV28 with TRBJ2-7; D tentatively fits TRBD1 or TRBD2 (5 bases each). Trimming shortened V by 5 bases and J by 4 bases, and 12 bases separated the two germline ends. The CDR3 extends over 13 amino acids. CDR1 MDHEN and CDR2 SYDVKM come from the germline V gene. This chain's CDR3 is CASSRDVNYEQYF. CDR3 sequence (DNA): TGTGCCAGCAGTCGGGACGTTAATTACGAGCAGTACTTC.

The chain employs TRBV7-2 and TRBJ1-4, with a tentative D call TRBD1 (5 bases). This CDR3 comprises 14 residues. Trimming stripped 5 bases from V and 3 bases from J, with 10 bases between. Germline V CDR1 and CDR2: SGHTA, FQGNSA. DNA for the CDR3: TGTGCCAGCAGCCGGGGCGCCCCTAATGAAAAACTGTTTTTT. It specifies CASSRGAPNEKLFF.

This clonotype showed up just a few times. The rearrangement joins TRBV9 to TRBJ2-1; D not resolved. This CDR3 spans 13 amino acids. The ends were cut back, 3 bases at V and 3 bases at J, with 7 bases in the middle. Germline V gives CDR1 SGDLS, CDR2 YYNGEE. This CDR3 reads CASSGSNYNEQFF. CDR3 coding DNA: TGTGCCAGCAGCGGGAGTAACTACAATGAGCAGTTCTTC.

V and J are TRBV29-1 and TRBJ1-4; D is possibly TRBD1 (6 bases). CDR3 length: 17 residues. The V end was cut by 7 bases, the J end by 7 bases, with 28 bases between. Germline CDR1 is SQVTM and CDR2 is ANQGSEA. This CDR3 reads CSAARRRSLGRGEKLFF. The CDR3 nucleotides read TGCAGCGCCGCCCGCCGGCGGTCTCTCGGCAGGGGTGAAAAACTGTTTTTT.

This clonotype turned up a few times. V is TRBV4-1 and J is TRBJ1-1; D remains unclear. V was pared by 2 bases and J by 1 base, with 8 bases between. The CDR3 has 14 amino acids. The germline V gene encodes CDR1 MGHRA and CDR2 YSYEKL. CDR3 protein: CASSQRRTNTEAFF. The DNA for the CDR3 is TGCGCCAGCAGCCAAAGGAGGACGAACACTGAAGCTTTCTTT.

The rearrangement links TRBV7-2 to TRBJ2-3; TRBD2 aligns across 7 bases. The length of the CDR3 is 17 residues. With 0 bases clipped from V and 0 bases from J, the junction kept 6 bases outside the gene matches. Germline CDR1 is SGHTA and CDR2 is FQGNSA. The CDR3 sequence is CASSLAHGRPSTDTQYF. The CDR3 DNA reads TGTGCCAGCAGCTTAGCCCACGGGAGGCCTAGCACAGATACGCAGTATTTT.

The genes are TRBV20-1 and TRBJ2-1; D is unresolved. With 6 bases removed from V and 0 bases from J, the gap between germline ends came to 15 bases. The germline V gene has CDR1 DFQATT and CDR2 SNEGSKA (reference sequence). The CDR3 sequence is 15 residues long. The CDR3, as DNA: TGCAGTGCGACTCAACAGTTAACCTCCTACAATGAGCAGTTCTTC. As protein: CSATQQLTSYNEQFF.

The V and J genes are TRBV29-1 and TRBJ1-1, with D possibly TRBD1 on 5 matching bases. Germline V gives CDR1 SQVTM, CDR2 ANQGSEA. CDR3 length equals 14 residues. V lost 6 bases and J lost 1, with 15 bases in between. CDR3 DNA: TGCAGCGTCGGGGGGGGTCCAGCGAACACTGAAGCTTTCTTT. It is translated as CSVGGGPANTEAFF.

A few counts support this clonotype. The rearrangement links TRBV14 to TRBJ2-4; no clear D gene. Germline CDR1 is SGHDN and CDR2 is FVKESK. The V and J ends lost 1 base and 15 bases respectively, with 13 bases between them. This CDR3 contains 12 residues. In nucleotides, the CDR3 is TGTGCCAGCAGCCAAGGTTTATCCCCGTGGTACTTC. Translated: CASSQGLSPWYF.

V usage is TRBV28 and J usage is TRBJ2-4; 8 positions match TRBD1. This CDR3 has 18 residues. Germline CDR1 and CDR2: MDHEN and SYDVKM. With V trimmed by 3 bases and J by 0 bases, 10 bases remained unmatched. The CDR3 loop is CASSFVGQGVVAKNIQYF. The CDR3 coding sequence is TGTGCCAGCAGTTTTGTAGGACAGGGCGTCGTAGCCAAAAACATTCAGTACTTC.

The chain is built from TRBV12-3 or TRBV12-4 and TRBJ1-2; TRBD1 agrees at 8 bases. This CDR3 is built from 14 residues. Trimming cost V 5 bases and J 10 bases; bases outside gene matches: 12. The CDR3 reads CASSPHTGQGNYTF. In nucleotides, the CDR3 is TGTGCCAGCAGTCCACACACTGGACAGGGAAACTACACCTTC.

Only a few counts were recorded for this clonotype. The chain has TRBV15 and TRBJ1-2; D not certain. The CDR3 spans 13 residues. The germline V and J ends were trimmed by 7 bases and 4 bases, with 13 bases remaining between them. The V gene's germline CDR1 is LNHNV and CDR2 YYDKDF (reference sequence). In DNA, the CDR3 is TGTGCCACCACCGTGGCCGGGAGCTATGGCTACACCTTC. Amino acid sequence: CATTVAGSYGYTF.

The chain joins TRBV5-5 to TRBJ1-2; no clear D gene. The CDR3 totals 15 residues. Germline V lookup: CDR1 SGHKS, CDR2 YYEKEE (reference sequence). V gave up 4 bases and J gave up 0 bases, with 13 bases separating them. This CDR3 is CASSLEELANYGYTF. CDR3 coding DNA: TGTGCCAGCAGCCTGGAGGAGTTAGCTAACTATGGCTACACCTTC.

This clonotype was seen a single time. The chain links TRBV11-2 to TRBJ2-5, with 10 bases lining up with TRBD1. The DNA end is a closer match to TRBJ2-7, so the J assignment may be wrong. Germline V lookup: CDR1 SGHAT, CDR2 FQNNGV. This CDR3 is 15 amino acids long. The CDR3 here is CASRPIRDRGSEQYF. The CDR3 coding sequence is TGTGCCAGCAGACCAATCCGGGACAGGGGTAGCGAGCAGTACTTC.

This chain connects TRBV18 to TRBJ1-1; the D is unclear. V shed 3 bases and J shed 3 bases, with 5 bases lying between them. The CDR3 has 12 amino acids. Looked up from germline, CDR1 is KGHSH and CDR2 is LQKENI. The CDR3 region has the DNA TGTGCCAGCTCACCCCAGGACACTGAAGCTTTCTTT. This encodes CASSPQDTEAFF.

This clonotype was detected only once. This chain links TRBV27 with TRBJ1-5; D not certain. The CDR3 has 14 residues. Deletions cut 6 bases from V and 3 bases from J, with 12 bases between. The germline gives CDR1 MNHEY, CDR2 SMNVEV (reference sequence). The CDR3 DNA follows: TGTGCCAGCAGGCCGATGAGCAACAATCAGCCCCAGCATTTT. Translated: CASRPMSNNQPQHF.

The chain carries TRBV27 and TRBJ2-5, with 11 bases aligning to TRBD2. Germline CDR1 reads MNHEY; CDR2 reads SMNVEV (reference sequence). The CDR3 totals 15 residues. The trim removed 5 bases at V and 3 bases at J, leaving 5 bases unmatched. This CDR3 is CASSPSGLAEETQYF. CDR3 DNA sequence: TGTGCCAGCAGTCCATCGGGACTAGCGGAAGAGACCCAGTACTTC.